These 25 T cell receptor beta chains share one sample of origin, sequenced in a study of blood T cell repertoires in COVID-19. Here immunoSEQ multiplex PCR was the method, and the copy in TCRdb shows in-frame clones only, minus some. The sample holds more than 150,000 clones; almost 80% are singletons and the top ten take around 16%. Sequenced input: PBMCs or T cells enriched from blood (not recorded which). These receptors all come from a woman aged 50 to 60 who had recovered from COVID-19.

By sample fraction, this clone is medium-sized. The V call is TRBV4-3, the J call TRBJ1-6, with D possibly TRBD1 on 6 matching bases. V was trimmed by 3 bases and J by 10 bases, leaving 16 bases between them. This CDR3 has 15 residues. Per the germline V gene, CDR1 is LGHNA and CDR2 is YSLEER. The CDR3 is CASSQVPGEGSPLHF. CDR3 sequence (DNA): TGCGCCAGCAGCCAGGTCCCAGGGGAAGGATCACCCCTCCACTTT.

The chain has TRBV7-9 and TRBJ2-4; possibly TRBD1 for D (6 bases). The CDR3 runs 14 residues. Germline CDR1 and CDR2: SEHNR and FQNEAQ (reference sequence). V shed 0 bases and J shed 3 bases, with 6 bases lying between them. CDR3 protein: CASSLAGGKNIQYF. Written as DNA, the CDR3 is TGTGCCAGCAGCTTAGCAGGGGGCAAAAACATTCAGTACTTC.

This chain joins TRBV11-1 and TRBJ1-1; D is uncertain. Trimming shortened V by 4 bases and J by 1 base, and 10 bases separated the two germline ends. The CDR3 is 14 residues long. Germline CDR1 SGHAT, CDR2 FQDESV (reference sequence). CDR3 region: CASSYVAANTEAFF. The CDR3 coding sequence is TGTGCCAGCAGCTACGTAGCAGCGAACACTGAAGCTTTCTTT. Drawing the rest from reference TRBV11-1 and TRBJ1-1, the complete variable domain is EAEVAQSPRYKITEKSQAVAFWCDPISGHATLYWYRQILGQGPELLVQFQDESVVDDSQLPKDRFSAERLKGVDSTLKIQPAELGDSAMYLCASSYVAANTEAFFGQGTRLTVV.

The chain links TRBV2 to TRBJ2-7; D is undetermined. Per germline, CDR1 SNHLY and CDR2 FYNNEI. The germline V and J ends were trimmed by 7 bases and 2 bases, with 21 bases remaining between them. This CDR3 has 16 amino acids. CDR3 DNA sequence: TGTGCCAGCAAGAGGTTGGTAGCCGGAGAGGCCTACGAGCAGTACTTC. Protein: CASKRLVAGEAYEQYF.

This clone was seen only once. This chain uses TRBV5-1 with TRBJ2-7; no clear D gene. Per the germline V gene, CDR1 is SGHRS and CDR2 is YFSETQ. V lost 0 bases and J 2 bases, leaving 9 bases between the germline ends. The CDR3 extends over 14 amino acids. The CDR3 bases are TGCGCCAGCAGCTTGGATGACACCGCCTACGAGCAGTACTTC. It yields the protein CASSLDDTAYEQYF. The whole variable domain, filled in from reference TRBV5-1 and TRBJ2-7, reads KAGVTQTPRYLIKTRGQQVTLSCSPISGHRSVSWYQQTPGQGLQFLFEYFSETQRNKGNFPGRFSGRQFSNSRSEMNVSTLELGDSALYLCASSLDDTAYEQYFGPGTRLTVT.

Details on this clone: The identical CDR3 is also encoded by other nucleotide sequences in the sample. The rearrangement links TRBV27 to TRBJ1-1, with D maybe TRBD1 (5 bases). The CDR3 covers 13 residues. Germline lookup yields CDR1 MNHEY and CDR2 SMNVEV (reference sequence). Between the trimmed V and J ends, which lost 3 bases and 5 bases, there was a span of 10 bases. CDR3 sequence: CASSFGRGTEAFF. As DNA, the CDR3 is TGTGCCAGCAGTTTTGGCCGGGGGACTGAAGCTTTCTTT.

CDR3 sequence reads: CASKVLAGEDEQFF. The CDR3 DNA reads as TGTGCCAGCAAGGTCCTAGCGGGAGAGGATGAGCAGTTCTTC. The rearrangement links TRBV7-2 to TRBJ2-1; 10 nucleotides line up with TRBD2. The CDR3 has 14 residues. With V trimmed by 7 bases and J by 8 bases, 8 bases remained unmatched. CDR1 and CDR2 from the germline V gene are SGHTA and FQGNSA.

This chain links TRBV5-6 with TRBJ2-3, with 7 nucleotides matching TRBD2. CDR1 SGHDT and CDR2 YYEEEE come from the germline V gene. After removal of 2 bases from V and 0 bases from J, the junction contained 6 bases not matched to a gene. The CDR3 is 16 amino acids. The CDR3: CASSLRLAVSTDTQYF. The DNA for the CDR3 is TGTGCCAGCAGCTTAAGGCTAGCGGTAAGCACAGATACGCAGTATTTT. The variable domain in full, with the rest retrieved from reference TRBV5-6 and TRBJ2-3, is DAGVTQSPTHLIKTRGQQVTLRCSPKSGHDTVSWYQQALGQGPQFIFQYYEEEERQRGNFPDRFSGHQFPNYSSELNVNALLLGDSALYLCASSLRLAVSTDTQYFGPGTRLTVL.

This sequence joins TRBV30 and TRBJ1-5; TRBD1 might be the D (5 bases). Per germline, CDR1 GTSNPN and CDR2 SVGIG (reference sequence). V gave up 1 base and J gave up 0 bases, with 16 bases separating them. The CDR3 has 17 amino acids. The CDR3 sequence: CAWSGGQLFDSNQPQHF. Here the CDR3 DNA reads TGTGCCTGGAGTGGCGGACAACTTTTTGATAGCAATCAGCCCCAGCATTTT.

The chain combines TRBV3-1 (or the pseudogene TRBV3-2) with TRBJ2-3; the match to TRBD2 covers 15 bases. Per germline, CDR1 LGHDT and CDR2 YNNKEL (reference sequence). This CDR3 comprises 16 residues. The ends lost 5 bases at V and 4 bases at J; junction bases unmatched: 4. For the CDR3, the DNA is TGTGCCAGCAGCTCGCGGACTAGCGGGAGGGCAGATACGCAGTATTTT. Protein: CASSSRTSGRADTQYF.

In DNA form, the CDR3 reads TGTGCCAGCAGTTACAGCGGGGGGCGCAACACTGAAGCTTTCTTT. Protein product: CASSYSGGRNTEAFF. This sequence joins TRBV6-2 or TRBV6-3 and TRBJ1-1; tentative D call: TRBD1 (6 bases). Trimming cost V 2 bases and J 2 bases, with 12 bases left between them. CDR1 is MNHEY, CDR2 SVGEGT, per germline. The CDR3 spans 15 residues.

The rearrangement uses TRBV7-4 and TRBJ1-5, with a weak D call TRBD1 (6 bases). The CDR3 length is 16 residues. The germline V gene encodes CDR1 SGHVT and CDR2 SQSDAQ. V was cut by 1 base and J by 7 bases, with 17 bases left in between. CDR3 loop: CASSLGAKQGKQPQHF. As DNA, the CDR3 is TGTGCCAGCAGCTTAGGCGCAAAACAGGGTAAGCAGCCCCAGCATTTT.

J is TRBJ2-1 and V is TRBV18; the match to TRBD2 covers 8 bases. Germline V lookup: CDR1 KGHSH, CDR2 LQKENI. The CDR3 is 17 residues long. The junction had 17 bases not matched to a gene; V was cut back by 6 bases and J by 7 bases. The CDR3 region has the DNA TGTGCCAGCTCTCCCGCGACTCCGGGTCCTAGCGGGAATGAGCAGTTCTTC. It translates to CASSPATPGPSGNEQFF.

This sequence joins TRBV7-2 and TRBJ1-4; 10 positions match TRBD1. CDR3 length: 17 amino acids. Germline loops: CDR1 SGHTA, CDR2 FQGNSA. After removal of 5 bases from V and 7 bases from J, the junction contained 13 bases not matched to a gene. The CDR3 here is CASSPALTGGVSEKLFF. The DNA of the CDR3 is TGTGCCAGCAGCCCGGCCTTGACAGGGGGCGTAAGTGAAAAACTGTTTTTT. Together with reference TRBV7-2 and TRBJ1-4, the CDR3 gives the full variable domain: GAGVSQSPSNKVTEKGKDVELRCDPISGHTALYWYRQSLGQGLEFLIYFQGNSAPDKSGLPSDRFSAERTGGSVSTLTIQRTQQEDSAVYLCASSPALTGGVSEKLFFGSGTQLSVL.

CDR3 coding DNA: TGCGCCAGCAGTCATCTAACCCAGGAGATTAGCGGGAGCTGCGAGCAGTACTTC. Residues: CASSHLTQEISGSCEQYF. The rearrangement joins TRBV23-1 to TRBJ2-7; 9 bases align to TRBD2. TRBV23-1 is identified as an open reading frame with a role that is uncertain. V shed 3 bases, J shed 6 bases, and the junction held 18 bases outside the gene matches. The length of the CDR3 is 18 residues.

The V and J genes are TRBV6-2 or TRBV6-3 and TRBJ2-2; 7 positions match TRBD2. CDR1 MNHEY and CDR2 SVGEGT come from the germline V gene. The CDR3 extends over 18 amino acids. Trimming at V came to 0 bases and at J to 2 bases, leaving 9 bases not matched to a gene. CDR3 sequence (DNA): TGTGCCAGCAGTTACTCGACTTGGGCTAGCGGTAACACCGGGGAGCTGTTTTTT. Protein sequence: CASSYSTWASGNTGELFF.

This clone appeared once. This chain joins TRBV9 and TRBJ1-1; possibly TRBD1 for D (5 bases). Germline V CDR1 and CDR2: SGDLS, YYNGEE. The CDR3 is 16 amino acids. V lost 0 bases and J 1 base, leaving 13 bases between the germline ends. The CDR3 DNA reads TGTGCCAGCAGCGTAGAGGGCGGGACGGCGAACACTGAAGCTTTCTTT. It encodes CASSVEGGTANTEAFF.

The sample holds one count of this clone. DNA for the CDR3: TGTGCCAGCAGCCAAACGGGAGTATGGACCGGGGAGCTGTTTTTT. Protein product: CASSQTGVWTGELFF. The J gene is TRBJ2-2, the V gene TRBV7-9; possible D gene TRBD2, 6 bases. Trimming cost V 5 bases and J 5 bases, with 15 bases left between them. Germline V lookup: CDR1 SEHNR, CDR2 FQNEAQ (reference sequence). The CDR3 sequence is 15 residues long.

This clone was counted a few times. The chain combines TRBV6-2 or TRBV6-3 with TRBJ1-1; D remains ambiguous. The CDR3 consists of 14 residues. Trimming removed 0 bases at V and 1 base at J, with 6 bases between. In germline, CDR1 is MNHEY, CDR2 SVGEGT. CDR3 sequence reads: CASSYSGGNTEAFF. The DNA of the CDR3 is TGTGCCAGCAGTTACTCAGGCGGGAACACTGAAGCTTTCTTT.

The chain joins TRBV21-1 to TRBJ1-3; the table's TRBD1 call for D was not verified on the DNA. TRBV21-1 is recorded as a pseudogene. The CDR3 runs 15 residues. The CDR3 DNA follows: TGTGCCAGCAGCAAAGTACGGACAGGCGGAAACACCATATATTTT. This sequence encodes CASSKVRTGGNTIYF.

This rearrangement joins TRBV7-9 to TRBJ2-5; TRBD2 agrees at 12 bases. The CDR3 consists of 17 residues. J was trimmed by 4 bases and V by 4 bases; bases with no gene match: 10. CDR1 SEHNR and CDR2 FQNEAQ come from the germline V gene (reference sequence). The CDR3 sequence: CASSSLAGGRLIETQYF. The CDR3 DNA reads as TGTGCCAGCAGCTCGCTAGCGGGAGGGCGGTTGATAGAGACCCAGTACTTC.

This chain uses TRBV5-4 with TRBJ1-2; D is possibly TRBD1 (6 bases). Deletions cut 4 bases from V and 0 bases from J, with 16 bases between. The CDR3 length is 16 residues. Per the germline V gene, CDR1 is SGHNT and CDR2 is YYREEE (reference sequence). CDR3 nucleotides: TGTGCCAGCAGCACCTCCTCGGGACAAACTAACTATGGCTACACCTTC. Encoded protein: CASSTSSGQTNYGYTF.

This chain uses TRBV28 with TRBJ1-2; no clear D. The germline V gene encodes CDR1 MDHEN and CDR2 SYDVKM. The CDR3 has 16 residues. Trimming cost V 6 bases and J 1 base, with 18 bases left between them. The CDR3 sequence is CASSSPLEGGNYGYTF. The CDR3 DNA reads TGTGCCAGCAGCTCCCCCTTGGAGGGTGGTAACTATGGCTACACCTTC.

The J gene is TRBJ2-3, the V gene TRBV28; D perhaps matches TRBD2 (5 bases). In germline, CDR1 is MDHEN, CDR2 SYDVKM. The CDR3 spans 10 residues. Trimming stripped 7 bases from V and 6 bases from J, with 5 bases between. CDR3 DNA sequence: TGTGCCAGCAAGCGGGATACGCAGTATTTT. It specifies CASKRDTQYF.

This chain connects TRBV5-1 to TRBJ2-4; D uncertain. Per the germline V gene, CDR1 is SGHRS and CDR2 is YFSETQ. This CDR3 is 15 amino acids long. V lost 4 bases to trimming and J lost 0 bases, with 11 bases between them. CDR3 nucleotide sequence: TGCGCCAGCAGCCCCAACTTAATAGCCAAAAACATTCAGTACTTC. It translates to CASSPNLIAKNIQYF.